Listed here are 19 T cell receptor beta chains from one sample, sequenced in a study of cytomegalovirus exposure and HLA in healthy donors. It was with 60 Vbeta and 13 Jbeta primers that the PCR ran. Produced via immunoSEQ multiplex PCR; TCRdb's table is partial and in-frame only. The sample yields 150,000 to 200,000 clones, approximately 81% seen once. The sequenced sample was PBMCs. All receptors derive from a male donor in good health and CMV-seronegative.

This clone occurred a few times. With a far larger clone one base away, a read error is the likely cause. This chain joins TRBV6-6 and TRBJ2-7; a possible D gene is TRBD2 (6 bases). With 0 bases removed from V and 1 base from J, the gap between germline ends came to 13 bases. The V gene's germline CDR1 is MNHNY and CDR2 SVGAGI (reference sequence). The CDR3 is made up of 16 amino acids. The CDR3 loop reads CASSYSAGTSSYEQYF. CDR3 bases: TGTGCCAGCAGTTACTCGGCGGGGACTTCTTCCTACGAGCAGTACTTC.

V usage is TRBV14 and J usage is TRBJ2-5, with 7 bases that match TRBD1. The CDR3 is 17 residues long. The V gene's germline CDR1 is SGHDN and CDR2 FVKESK. Trimming cost V 1 base and J 0 bases; bases outside gene matches: 8. CDR3 sequence: CASSQVWQGVYQETQYF. DNA of the CDR3: TGTGCCAGCAGCCAAGTTTGGCAGGGGGTTTACCAAGAGACCCAGTACTTC.

This clone came up once. The CDR3, as DNA: TGTGCCAGCAGCGTAGAGGGGGACACCTACAATGAGCAGTTCTTC. As protein: CASSVEGDTYNEQFF. The V call is TRBV9, the J call TRBJ2-1; possible D gene TRBD1, 6 bases. The V gene's germline CDR1 is SGDLS and CDR2 YYNGEE. The CDR3 is made up of 15 amino acids. V lost 0 bases and J 2 bases, leaving 9 bases between the germline ends. Full variable domain (remainder filled in from reference TRBV9 and TRBJ2-1): DSGVTQTPKHLITATGQRVTLRCSPRSGDLSVYWYQQSLDQGLQFLIQYYNGEERAKGNILERFSAQQFPDLHSELNLSSLELGDSALYFCASSVEGDTYNEQFFGPGTRLTVL.

The chain carries TRBV13 and TRBJ1-1, with D hard to call. The CDR3 length is 15 residues. Germline V gene data show CDR1 as PRHDT and CDR2 as FYEKMQ (reference sequence). V was shortened by 0 bases and J by 4 bases, with 12 bases between the two germline ends. The CDR3 sequence: CASSLGPGYGTEAFF. The CDR3 region has the DNA TGTGCCAGCAGCTTAGGTCCAGGTTATGGCACTGAAGCTTTCTTT.

This clone came up once. The V and J genes are TRBV5-4 and TRBJ2-7; weak D call: TRBD2 (6 bases). Trimming removed 4 bases from V and 0 bases from J, with 11 bases in between. Per germline, CDR1 SGHNT and CDR2 YYREEE (reference sequence). This CDR3 contains 14 residues. The CDR3 sequence: CASSDPTSSYEQYF. The DNA of the CDR3 is TGTGCCAGCAGCGATCCGACTAGCTCCTACGAGCAGTACTTC.

The CDR3 here is CASSELGQYNYGYTF. CDR3 sequence (DNA): TGTGCCAGCAGTGAATTGGGGCAGTATAACTATGGCTACACCTTC. The rearrangement joins TRBV6-1 to TRBJ1-2; tentatively, D is TRBD1 (5 bases). V lost 2 bases, J lost 1 base, and 11 bases lay in between. This CDR3 spans 15 amino acids. Per the germline V gene, CDR1 is MNHNS and CDR2 is SASEGT.

The rearrangement uses TRBV9 and TRBJ2-2; TRBD1 matches at 7 bases. The germline CDR1 and CDR2 sequences are SGDLS and YYNGEE. The ends lost 3 bases at V and 7 bases at J; junction bases unmatched: 6. The CDR3 is 14 amino acids. CDR3 sequence: CASSAQGEFGELFF. Written as DNA, the CDR3 is TGTGCCAGCAGCGCCCAGGGGGAGTTCGGGGAGCTGTTTTTT.

The chain combines TRBV9 with TRBJ2-7; TRBD1 aligns across 7 bases. Per germline, CDR1 SGDLS and CDR2 YYNGEE. V dropped 6 bases and J dropped 2; count of bases not matched to a gene: 11. CDR3 length: 15 amino acids. CDR3 residues: CASNPTGTETYEQYF. Written as DNA, the CDR3 is TGTGCCAGCAACCCAACCGGGACAGAGACCTACGAGCAGTACTTC. The full variable domain, its missing parts supplied by reference TRBV9 and TRBJ2-7, is DSGVTQTPKHLITATGQRVTLRCSPRSGDLSVYWYQQSLDQGLQFLIQYYNGEERAKGNILERFSAQQFPDLHSELNLSSLELGDSALYFCASNPTGTETYEQYFGPGTRLTVT.

The CDR3 region is CASRSGFGLIGEQYF. In nucleotides, the CDR3 is TGTGCCAGTAGGTCAGGGTTTGGTCTGATCGGCGAGCAGTACTTC. The genes are TRBV19 and TRBJ2-7; possibly TRBD1 for D (5 bases). Germline V gene lookup returns CDR1 LNHDA and CDR2 SQIVND (reference sequence). The length of the CDR3 is 15 residues. The V end was cut by 6 bases, the J end by 6 bases, with 21 bases between.

This clone was observed a few times. The chain combines TRBV6-1 with TRBJ2-1; 9 bases line up with TRBD1. The CDR3 is 15 residues long. The J segment lost 2 bases and the V segment lost 5 bases, leaving 4 bases of the junction unmatched. Germline-derived CDR1 and CDR2 are MNHNS and SASEGT. CDR3 sequence (DNA): TGTGCCAGCAGTTCCCGGACAGGGGCCTACAATGAGCAGTTCTTC. Amino acids: CASSSRTGAYNEQFF.

This clone was detected once. Germline and junction disagree at one end, which may indicate a read error. The gene calls are TRBV5-4 and TRBJ2-7; D unresolved. In germline, CDR1 is SGHNT, CDR2 YYREEE (reference sequence). The CDR3 loop spans 14 amino acids. CDR3 DNA: TGTGCCAGCAGCTTGGCTGGGCCAGTATACGGGCAGTACTTC. It translates to CASSLAGPVYGQYF.

CDR3 nucleotide sequence: TGTGCCAGCAGCCAAGATTTCAGGGGAAAGAGAAACATTCAGTACTTC. It encodes CASSQDFRGKRNIQYF. This chain uses TRBV4-2 with TRBJ2-4, with D tentatively TRBD1 (6 bases). V was pared by 0 bases and J by 6 bases, with 15 bases between. The CDR3 totals 16 residues. Germline V gene data show CDR1 as LGHNA and CDR2 as YNFKEQ.

This clone appeared a few times. The chain uses TRBV9 and TRBJ1-1; 9 bases map to TRBD1. The V and J ends lost 3 bases and 1 base, in that order; junction bases with no gene match: 4. Per the germline V gene, CDR1 is SGDLS and CDR2 is YYNGEE. The CDR3 has 15 residues. CDR3 residues: CASSAVGQGNTEAFF. For the CDR3, the DNA is TGTGCCAGCAGCGCTGTGGGACAGGGGAACACTGAAGCTTTCTTT.

This chain connects TRBV28 to TRBJ1-1; a possible D gene is TRBD1 (5 bases). Looked up from germline, CDR1 is MDHEN and CDR2 is SYDVKM. This CDR3 contains 18 residues. The V end lost 1 base, the J end lost 1 base, and 19 bases lay between the germline ends. The CDR3 loop reads CASSLSTGAGLGNTEAFF. Written as DNA, the CDR3 is TGTGCCAGCAGTTTATCCACCGGGGCGGGGTTGGGGAACACTGAAGCTTTCTTT.

The chain joins TRBV9 to TRBJ2-1, with a tentative D call TRBD2 (7 bases). V was pared by 1 base and J by 7 bases, with 12 bases between. The CDR3 has 14 residues. Per the germline V gene, CDR1 is SGDLS and CDR2 is YYNGEE. The CDR3 DNA is TGTGCCAGCAGCGTAAGGGGGGGGGCGAATGAGCAGTTCTTC. This translates into CASSVRGGANEQFF.

CDR3 region: CASSLAGSNQPQHF. The CDR3 DNA follows: TGTGCCAGCAGCTTGGCGGGGAGCAATCAGCCCCAGCATTTT. The V call is TRBV5-4, the J call TRBJ1-5; no firm D call. The CDR3 spans 14 residues. Germline CDR1 SGHNT, CDR2 YYREEE (reference sequence). The germline V and J ends were trimmed by 0 bases and 1 base, with 5 bases remaining between them. Using reference TRBV5-4 and TRBJ1-5 for the parts outside the CDR3, the full variable domain is ETGVTQSPTHLIKTRGQQVTLRCSSQSGHNTVSWYQQALGQGPQFIFQYYREEENGRGNFPPRFSGLQFPNYSSELNVNALELDDSALYLCASSLAGSNQPQHFGDGTRLSIL.

This chain joins TRBV29-1 and TRBJ2-3; 8 nucleotides line up with TRBD1. The CDR3 totals 14 residues. V lost 4 bases, J lost 2 bases, and 5 bases stayed unmatched. Germline CDR1 and CDR2: SQVTM and ANQGSEA. CDR3 in amino acids: CSVGTTGATDTQYF. In DNA form, the CDR3 reads TGCAGCGTTGGGACGACAGGGGCCACAGATACGCAGTATTTT.

This clone was picked up a small number of times. The J gene is TRBJ1-1, the V gene TRBV21-1. TRBV21-1 is given as a pseudogene. This CDR3 region has 14 residues. The CDR3 here is CASSKDLGRGSSFF. CDR3 bases: TGTGCCAGCAGCAAAGATCTGGGTCGGGGGTCGTCTTTCTTT.

In this sample, this clone turned up once. The V call is TRBV28, the J call TRBJ1-2; TRBD1 matches at 7 bases. Germline CDR1 reads MDHEN; CDR2 reads SYDVKM. Trimming at V came to 2 bases and at J to 4 bases, leaving 7 bases not matched to a gene. This CDR3 has 15 residues. The CDR3 bases are TGTGCCAGCAGTTTACTGAGACAGGGTAGCTATGGCTACACCTTC. Protein: CASSLLRQGSYGYTF.